Sequencing of this T cell receptor beta chain was carried out in a study of T cell changes during pregnancy in multiple sclerosis. Produced via immunoSEQ multiplex PCR; TCRdb's table is partial and in-frame only. The profile covers tens of thousands of clones, with about 92% appearing a single time and around 2% taken by the ten largest. The CDR3 is made up of 15 amino acids. Germline V gene data show CDR1 as MDHEN and CDR2 as SYDVKM. V lost 0 bases, J lost 5 bases, and 13 bases lay in between. The clonotype originates from a female donor with multiple sclerosis, enrolled in a pregnancy study. The chain joins TRBV28 to TRBJ2-5, with D possibly matching TRBD2 (6 bases). The sequenced sample was peripheral blood, obtained in the third trimester of pregnancy. The DNA for the CDR3 is TGTGCCAGCAGTTTATGGGGTGCGGGGCCGGAGACCCAGTACTTC. It codes for CASSLWGAGPETQYF. Full variable domain (remainder filled in from reference TRBV28 and TRBJ2-5): DVKVTQSSRYLVKRTGEKVFLECVQDMDHENMFWYRQDPGLGLRLIYFSYDVKMKEKGDIPEGYSVSREKKERFSLILESASTNQTSMYLCASSLWGAGPETQYFGPGTRLLVL.